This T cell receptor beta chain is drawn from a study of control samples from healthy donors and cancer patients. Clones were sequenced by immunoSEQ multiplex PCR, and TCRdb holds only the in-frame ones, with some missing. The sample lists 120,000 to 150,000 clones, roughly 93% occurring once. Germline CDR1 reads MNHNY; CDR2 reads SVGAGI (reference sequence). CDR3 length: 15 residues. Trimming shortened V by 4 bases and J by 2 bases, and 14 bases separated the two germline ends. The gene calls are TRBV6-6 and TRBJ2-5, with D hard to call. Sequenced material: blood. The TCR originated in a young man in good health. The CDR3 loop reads CASSLDGLLQETQYF. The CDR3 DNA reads TGTGCCAGCAGTTTAGACGGCCTATTACAAGAGACCCAGTACTTC.